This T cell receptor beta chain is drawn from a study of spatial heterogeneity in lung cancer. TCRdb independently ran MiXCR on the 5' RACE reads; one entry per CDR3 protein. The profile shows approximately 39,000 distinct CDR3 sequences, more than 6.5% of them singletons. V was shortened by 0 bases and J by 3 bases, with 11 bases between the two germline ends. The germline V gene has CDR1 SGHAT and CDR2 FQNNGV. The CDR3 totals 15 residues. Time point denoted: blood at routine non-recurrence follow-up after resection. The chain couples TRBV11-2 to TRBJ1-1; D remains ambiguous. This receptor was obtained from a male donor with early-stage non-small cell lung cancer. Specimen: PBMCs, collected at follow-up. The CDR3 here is CASSLDPSGHTEAFF. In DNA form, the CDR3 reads TGTGCCAGCAGCTTAGATCCGAGCGGCCACACTGAAGCTTTCTTT.